The 16 T cell receptor beta chains presented below share a single source sample, sequenced in a study of cytomegalovirus exposure and HLA in healthy donors. The PCR employed 60 Vbeta primers together with 13 Jbeta primers. Sequenced by immunoSEQ multiplex PCR; TCRdb stores in-frame clones only, minus some. The sample lists 100,000 to 150,000 clones, 65% to 80% occurring once. Source material: PBMCs. The origin of the receptors is a woman under 30 in good health and CMV-seronegative.

J is TRBJ2-2 and V is TRBV11-2; TRBD2 matches 10 bases. Losses at the gene ends were 5 bases for V and 7 bases for J; bases not matched to a gene: 4. The CDR3 extends over 14 amino acids. Germline loops: CDR1 SGHAT, CDR2 FQNNGV. The CDR3 sequence: CASSQSGRGGELFF. CDR3 in DNA: TGTGCCAGCAGCCAGAGCGGGAGGGGCGGGGAGCTGTTTTTT.

The chain couples TRBV30 to TRBJ1-1; 10 bases map to TRBD1. CDR1 GTSNPN and CDR2 SVGIG come from the germline V gene (reference sequence). The CDR3 consists of 12 residues. The ends lost 5 bases at V and 5 bases at J; junction bases unmatched: 2. CDR3 amino acids: CAWDRGRTEAFF. The CDR3, as DNA: TGTGCCTGGGACAGGGGGCGGACTGAAGCTTTCTTT.

The genes are TRBV10-1 and TRBJ1-5; 9 nucleotides match TRBD1. Germline V lookup: CDR1 WNHNN, CDR2 SYGVQD (reference sequence). V trimming: 5 bases; J trimming: 7 bases; junction bases outside the gene matches: 9. The CDR3 covers 15 residues. CDR3 DNA sequence: TGCGCCAGCAGTTCGGACAGGGGAATCGGGCAGCCCCAGCATTTT. Protein product: CASSSDRGIGQPQHF.

This clone was counted a single time. The rearrangement uses TRBV27 and TRBJ1-4, with TRBD1 matching over 9 bases. V lost 5 bases and J lost 4; bases outside the gene matches: 8. Germline V gives CDR1 MNHEY, CDR2 SMNVEV (reference sequence). This CDR3 is 16 amino acids long. The CDR3 protein is CASSAITGGGNEKLFF. The CDR3 region has the DNA TGTGCCAGCAGTGCCATAACAGGGGGCGGTAATGAAAAACTGTTTTTT.

The chain uses TRBV9 and TRBJ2-2, with 14 bases fitting TRBD2. CDR1 and CDR2 from the germline V gene are SGDLS and YYNGEE. The V and J ends lost 4 bases and 7 bases, in that order; junction bases with no gene match: 9. The length of the CDR3 is 17 residues. The CDR3 region is CASSSGTSGRLDGELFF. The CDR3 DNA reads as TGTGCCAGCAGCTCCGGGACTAGCGGGAGATTGGACGGGGAGCTGTTTTTT.

This chain joins TRBV5-1 and TRBJ1-1; D possibly corresponds to TRBD1 (5 bases). Germline loops: CDR1 SGHRS, CDR2 YFSETQ. This CDR3 has 13 residues. The V and J ends lost 3 bases and 10 bases respectively, with 16 bases between them. The CDR3 protein is CASSSGSRGGAFF. The CDR3, as DNA: TGCGCCAGCAGCTCCGGGAGTCGCGGGGGAGCTTTCTTT.

This chain uses TRBV7-6 with TRBJ1-5; D is unclear. V was cut by 1 base and J by 4 bases, with 17 bases left in between. Germline CDR1 is SGHVS and CDR2 is FNYEAQ. This CDR3 comprises 17 residues. CDR3 nucleotides: TGTGCCAGCAGCTTAGAAGTCCGACGACGGAGTAATCAGCCCCAGCATTTT. It specifies CASSLEVRRRSNQPQHF.

The V and J genes are TRBV5-1 and TRBJ1-4; 9 bases map to TRBD1. CDR3 length: 15 amino acids. The germline V gene has CDR1 SGHRS and CDR2 YFSETQ. Trimming removed 3 bases from V and 5 bases from J; junction bases left unmatched: 5. In DNA form, the CDR3 reads TGCGCCAGCAGCTCAGGGGACAGGGAGAATGAAAAACTGTTTTTT. Its protein product is CASSSGDRENEKLFF. The full variable domain, rest sourced from reference TRBV5-1 and TRBJ1-4, is KAGVTQTPRYLIKTRGQQVTLSCSPISGHRSVSWYQQTPGQGLQFLFEYFSETQRNKGNFPGRFSGRQFSNSRSEMNVSTLELGDSALYLCASSSGDRENEKLFFGSGTQLSVL.

A remark on this clone: The sample has other DNA sequences that encode this CDR3 too. The chain recombines TRBV19 with TRBJ1-5; TRBD1 aligns across 7 bases. The V gene's germline CDR1 is LNHDA and CDR2 SQIVND (reference sequence). The CDR3 spans 15 residues. Losses at the gene ends were 4 bases for V and 6 bases for J; bases not matched to a gene: 9. CDR3 sequence: CASSTKTGSGQPQHF. The CDR3 DNA reads TGTGCCAGTAGTACCAAGACAGGGTCGGGTCAGCCCCAGCATTTT.

The genes are TRBV18 and TRBJ1-2; TRBD1 might be the D (6 bases). Germline V CDR1 and CDR2: KGHSH, LQKENI. The length of the CDR3 is 12 residues. V shed 6 bases and J shed 8 bases, with 13 bases lying between them. CDR3 sequence (DNA): TGTGCCAGCTCGGCAGGGGTGAGGGGCTACACCTTC. Its translation is CASSAGVRGYTF.

The rearrangement links TRBV29-1 to TRBJ1-2; D perhaps matches TRBD1 (6 bases). The CDR3 is 15 residues long. V lost 5 bases to trimming and J lost 8 bases, with 24 bases between them. Germline values: CDR1 SQVTM, CDR2 ANQGSEA. CDR3 sequence: CSVPADTGIRGGYTF. The DNA for the CDR3 is TGCAGCGTTCCAGCTGACACAGGGATAAGAGGGGGCTACACCTTC.

As to this clone: The DNA is left out, because the CDR3 cannot be placed on it with certainty; the CDR3 is given as TCRdb lists it. The chain joins TRBV6-5 to TRBJ2-7; TRBD2 was called by the table and not checked on the DNA. CDR1 and CDR2 from the germline V gene are MNHEY and SVGAGI. The CDR3 has 15 amino acids, counting both end residues. CDR3 amino acids: CASSSSGRDRSEQYF.

The V and J genes are TRBV6-1 and TRBJ2-6; D is unclear. Germline CDR1 MNHNS, CDR2 SASEGT. V was pared by 5 bases and J by 0 bases, with 11 bases between. The CDR3 is 16 amino acids. The DNA for the CDR3 is TGTGCCAGCAGTAAAGGAACAAGCTCTGGGGCCAACGTCCTGACTTTC. Residues: CASSKGTSSGANVLTF.

The genes are TRBV4-2 and TRBJ2-3; D unresolved. Germline V gene sequence: CDR1 LGHNA, CDR2 YNFKEQ. With 4 bases removed from V and 3 bases from J, the gap between germline ends came to 17 bases. This CDR3 has 16 amino acids. The CDR3 DNA sequence: TGTGCCAGCAGCCGGCTTAACGTGGCCAGAACAGATACGCAGTATTTT. As protein: CASSRLNVARTDTQYF.

The chain has TRBV5-6 and TRBJ2-7, with TRBD2 matching 10 bases. Trimming took 4 bases from V and 1 from J; bases not matched to a gene: 5. This CDR3 region has 15 residues. CDR1 is SGHDT and CDR2 is YYEEEE in the germline V gene. CDR3 bases: TGTGCCAGCAGCATGGGACTAGCGATATCCTACGAGCAGTACTTC. Translation: CASSMGLAISYEQYF. The entire variable domain, with the rest obtained from reference TRBV5-6 and TRBJ2-7, is as follows: DAGVTQSPTHLIKTRGQQVTLRCSPKSGHDTVSWYQQALGQGPQFIFQYYEEEERQRGNFPDRFSGHQFPNYSSELNVNALLLGDSALYLCASSMGLAISYEQYFGPGTRLTVT.

V usage is TRBV2 and J usage is TRBJ1-2, with D unclear. V lost 7 bases and J lost 6, with 15 bases in between. The germline V gene encodes CDR1 SNHLY and CDR2 FYNNEI. There are 13 residues in the CDR3. CDR3 sequence reads: CASTLGRSDGYTF. CDR3 coding DNA: TGTGCCAGCACCCTGGGGAGGTCGGATGGCTACACCTTC.